This T cell receptor (beta chain) was documented in a study of cytomegalovirus exposure and HLA in healthy donors. This clone came up once. Its target is unknown. Study conclusions and caveats: HLA restriction was apparent for most CMV-associated TCR beta chains in a later analysis. The authors assumed roughly uniform sequencing depth across donors for presence/absence analyses. A few chains linked to CMV were shown in vitro to be specific for CMV antigens. The investigators catalogued 150 or so TCR beta chains as cytomegalovirus-associated.

It was with 60 Vbeta and 13 Jbeta primers that the PCR ran. TCRdb's copy holds only in-frame clones and misses some; the assay was immunoSEQ multiplex PCR. The sample has about 69,000 clones, 70% to 80% seen once. Trimming shortened V by 8 bases and J by 6 bases, and 17 bases separated the two germline ends. Germline values: CDR1 GTSNPN, CDR2 SVGIG (reference sequence). The CDR3 is made up of 12 amino acids. The chain joins TRBV30 to TRBJ2-7; D possibly corresponds to TRBD2 (6 bases). The sample comprised PBMCs. The TCR comes from a man younger than 35 in good health and CMV-seronegative. The chain's CDR3 is CAAAFGSREQYF. The CDR3 DNA is TGTGCCGCGGCCTTCGGGAGTCGCGAGCAGTACTTC.